This TCR beta chain was sequenced during a study of blood T cells in healthy people across ages. A sample-barcoded 5' primer and a J-beta primer mix were used in a second PCR of roughly 7 to 11 cycles. MiXCR, applied by TCRdb to the 5' RACE reads, yields one record per CDR3 protein. The table shows 1.5 million to 2 million distinct CDR3 sequences, with about 28% occurring only once. This clonotype was counted ten times or more. V gave up 4 bases and J gave up 0 bases, with 5 bases separating them. Germline assignment: CDR1 SGHRS and CDR2 YFSETQ. The CDR3 totals 12 residues. This receptor was taken from a woman aged 25 to 45 in good health. V and J are TRBV5-1 and TRBJ2-7; D uncertain. Sequenced: blood. The CDR3 loop reads CASSRPSYEQYF. CDR3 sequence (DNA): TGCGCCAGCAGCCGCCCCTCCTACGAGCAGTACTTC.